The T cell receptor (beta chain) under discussion was sequenced for a study of blood T cell repertoires in COVID-19. This clone was seen only a few times. Libraries were prepared by immunoSEQ multiplex PCR; TCRdb keeps only in-frame clonotypes and omits some of them. The data show about 99,000 clones, with about 91% seen just once and 2.1% held by the top ten. Sequences were obtained from peripheral blood. This TCR was recovered from a man aged 45-60 years with COVID-19, enrolled during active disease.

The chain's CDR3 is CASSDRRTGVLGEQYF. The CDR3 coding sequence is TGTGCCAGCAGCGACCGGAGGACAGGGGTTCTAGGCGAGCAGTACTTC. The chain employs TRBV7-9 and TRBJ2-7; TRBD1 aligns across 9 bases. The CDR3 runs to 16 residues. V lost 5 bases and J lost 6; bases outside the gene matches: 14. Germline V CDR1 and CDR2: SEHNR, FQNEAQ (reference sequence).